One sample yielded the 27 T cell receptor beta chains listed below, sequenced in a study of Ad26.COV2.S vaccination and SARS-CoV-2 variants. Noted treatment: 19 received Ad26.COV2.S at low or high dose, single or two shots; 5 received placebo; per-sample allocation not given. Sampling occurred on day 63 after the first vaccine or placebo injection. This table comes from immunoSEQ multiplex PCR, and its TCRdb copy is limited to in-frame clones, with some not included. The sample has roughly 680,000 clones, about 90% seen once. The material sequenced was peripheral blood, taken in a trial of Ad26.COV2.S vaccine versus placebo. Receptors were obtained from a person between 18 and 65 years old who received the Ad26.COV2.S COVID-19 vaccine or a placebo.

The chain uses TRBV7-9 and TRBJ1-2, with D perhaps matching TRBD1 (6 bases). The CDR3 runs 13 residues. V was pared by 4 bases and J by 4 bases, with 10 bases between. The germline V gene has CDR1 SEHNR and CDR2 FQNEAQ (reference sequence). CDR3 sequence reads: CASSSGQIYGYTF. DNA for the CDR3: TGTGCCAGCAGCTCCGGACAGATCTATGGCTACACCTTC.

In the case of this clone: Different DNA sequences within this sample yield the same CDR3. This chain joins TRBV7-2 and TRBJ2-3; 8 bases map to TRBD1. This CDR3 spans 13 amino acids. Germline-derived CDR1 and CDR2 are SGHTA and FQGNSA. V shed 3 bases, J shed 6 bases, and the junction held 2 bases outside the gene matches. The CDR3 loop reads CASSLTGVDTQYF. The CDR3 bases are TGTGCCAGCAGCTTGACAGGGGTGGATACGCAGTATTTT. The variable domain in full, with the rest retrieved from reference TRBV7-2 and TRBJ2-3, is GAGVSQSPSNKVTEKGKDVELRCDPISGHTALYWYRQSLGQGLEFLIYFQGNSAPDKSGLPSDRFSAERTGGSVSTLTIQRTQQEDSAVYLCASSLTGVDTQYFGPGTRLTVL.

The chain employs TRBV25-1 and TRBJ1-1; maybe TRBD1 (5 bases). The V gene's germline CDR1 is MGHDK and CDR2 SYGVNS. V shed 5 bases and J shed 9 bases, with 19 bases lying between them. CDR3 size: 14 residues. The CDR3 sequence is CASSHGAGIPKAFF. In DNA form, the CDR3 reads TGTGCCAGCAGTCACGGGGCCGGTATACCTAAAGCTTTCTTT.

V usage is TRBV1 and J usage is TRBJ2-1. TRBV1 is flagged as a pseudogene. The CDR3 is 19 amino acids. This CDR3 reads CTSRGPSTVIARVYNEQFF. CDR3 nucleotide sequence: TGCACCAGCAGAGGGCCCTCGACAGTAATAGCGCGAGTTTACAATGAGCAGTTCTTC.

The rearrangement links TRBV19 to TRBJ1-2; D gene uncertain. Trimming shortened V by 3 bases and J by 6 bases, and 8 bases separated the two germline ends. In germline, CDR1 is LNHDA, CDR2 SQIVND (reference sequence). The CDR3 has 12 residues. In DNA form, the CDR3 reads TGTGCCAGTAGTATTACCGGGAATGGCTACACCTTC. As protein: CASSITGNGYTF.

The gene calls are TRBV18 and TRBJ1-1, with D perhaps matching TRBD1 (5 bases). CDR3 length: 13 residues. Trimming took off 9 bases at V and 3 bases at J, with 14 bases between the two ends. Germline values: CDR1 KGHSH, CDR2 LQKENI. CDR3 in DNA: TGTGCCAGTTCCTTGACAGAGGACACTGAAGCTTTCTTT. It yields the protein CASSLTEDTEAFF.

The rearrangement joins TRBV4-3 to TRBJ1-5, with 7 bases fitting TRBD1. Unmatched junction bases numbered 7, after V lost 3 bases and J lost 11 bases. The CDR3 length is 13 residues. The germline gives CDR1 LGHNA, CDR2 YSLEER. CDR3 DNA: TGCGCCAGCAGCCAGGAAACAGGGGCCTCCCAGCATTTT. Its translation: CASSQETGASQHF.

The chain links TRBV19 to TRBJ2-2, with 8 nucleotides matching TRBD2. The CDR3 has 15 amino acids. The ends lost 3 bases at V and 6 bases at J; junction bases unmatched: 6. Germline loops: CDR1 LNHDA, CDR2 SQIVND (reference sequence). CDR3 sequence: CASSIRAAGAGELFF. The DNA for the CDR3 is TGTGCCAGTAGTATCCGCGCAGCGGGGGCCGGGGAGCTGTTTTTT.

V usage is TRBV7-9 and J usage is TRBJ1-5; no clear D. The V end was cut by 2 bases, the J end by 9 bases, with 5 bases between. Germline CDR1 and CDR2: SEHNR and FQNEAQ (reference sequence). CDR3 size: 11 residues. CDR3 sequence (DNA): TGTGCCAGCAGCTTAAGCGGGCCCCAGCATTTT. Amino acids: CASSLSGPQHF.

V gene TRBV7-2 combines with J gene TRBJ2-1; 11 bases are shared with TRBD2. Germline trimming cut 5 bases from V and 3 bases from J; bases unmatched to any gene: 6. CDR3 size: 16 residues. Germline V gene sequence: CDR1 SGHTA, CDR2 FQGNSA. CDR3: CASSDWGTSGYNEQFF. CDR3 in DNA: TGTGCCAGCAGCGATTGGGGGACTAGCGGCTACAATGAGCAGTTCTTC.

This chain joins TRBV11-2 and TRBJ2-5, with 12 bases lining up with TRBD1. CDR1 and CDR2 (germline): SGHAT, FQNNGV. The CDR3 sequence is 15 residues long. The ends lost 1 base at V and 4 bases at J; junction bases unmatched: 1. CDR3 sequence (DNA): TGTGCCAGCAGCTTAGCGGGACAGGGGGCAGAGACCCAGTACTTC. This translates into CASSLAGQGAETQYF.

V and J are TRBV19 and TRBJ1-1, with D perhaps TRBD1 (6 bases). V lost 6 bases, J lost 0 bases, and 14 bases lay in between. Germline CDR1 reads LNHDA; CDR2 reads SQIVND (reference sequence). The length of the CDR3 is 15 residues. CDR3 coding DNA: TGTGCCAGTAGACCCTACAGGGATATGAACACTGAAGCTTTCTTT. Protein: CASRPYRDMNTEAFF.

The CDR3 sequence: CASSVGGTKNIQYF. In nucleotides, the CDR3 is TGTGCCAGCAGCGTTGGGGGGACCAAAAACATTCAGTACTTC. The chain recombines TRBV7-2 with TRBJ2-4; tentatively, D is TRBD2 (6 bases). The CDR3 sequence is 14 residues long. CDR1 and CDR2 (germline): SGHTA, FQGNSA. V was pared by 5 bases and J by 2 bases, with 10 bases between.

This chain uses TRBV5-4 with TRBJ2-2; D is uncertain. The V end was cut by 4 bases, the J end by 3 bases, with 10 bases between. Germline-derived CDR1 and CDR2 are SGHNT and YYREEE (reference sequence). The CDR3 runs 14 residues. Here the CDR3 reads CASSNELYTGELFF. CDR3 DNA: TGTGCCAGCAGCAACGAACTCTACACCGGGGAGCTGTTTTTT.

CDR3 nucleotides: TGTGCCAGCAGTGCACTGCTTGACTACGAGCAGTACTTC. Its translation: CASSALLDYEQYF. The gene calls are TRBV25-1 and TRBJ2-7, with D uncertain. The CDR3 loop spans 13 amino acids. Germline values: CDR1 MGHDK, CDR2 SYGVNS. The V end was cut by 4 bases, the J end by 3 bases, with 10 bases between.

This clone was seen only once. The chain links TRBV10-1 to TRBJ2-1; TRBD2 matches 10 bases. The ends lost 4 bases at V and 0 bases at J; junction bases unmatched: 6. The CDR3 runs 17 residues. Germline assignment: CDR1 WNHNN and CDR2 SYGVQD (reference sequence). The CDR3 reads CASSGTSGAPSYNEQFF. DNA of the CDR3: TGCGCCAGCAGTGGGACTAGCGGAGCGCCCTCCTACAATGAGCAGTTCTTC.

This chain links TRBV5-4 with TRBJ2-3; 14 bases line up with TRBD2. Trimming removed 6 bases from V and 5 bases from J; junction bases left unmatched: 8. CDR1 SGHNT and CDR2 YYREEE come from the germline V gene (reference sequence). This CDR3 region has 16 residues. This chain's CDR3 is CASTKGLAGVVDTQYF. DNA of the CDR3: TGTGCCAGCACCAAGGGACTAGCGGGAGTAGTAGATACGCAGTATTTT. Looking up the rest from reference TRBV5-4 and TRBJ2-3 gives the full variable domain: ETGVTQSPTHLIKTRGQQVTLRCSSQSGHNTVSWYQQALGQGPQFIFQYYREEENGRGNFPPRFSGLQFPNYSSELNVNALELDDSALYLCASTKGLAGVVDTQYFGPGTRLTVL.

The chain employs TRBV9 and TRBJ1-1; a weak D match, TRBD1 (5 bases). The germline gives CDR1 SGDLS, CDR2 YYNGEE. The CDR3 extends over 15 amino acids. V shed 4 bases and J shed 2 bases, with 15 bases lying between them. CDR3 region: CASSLEGRTNTEAFF. The CDR3, as DNA: TGTGCCAGCAGCCTCGAGGGACGGACAAACACTGAAGCTTTCTTT.

The chain combines TRBV24-1 with TRBJ2-5, with D unresolved. In germline, CDR1 is KGHDR, CDR2 SFDVKD. This CDR3 comprises 16 residues. Trimming took off 3 bases at V and 0 bases at J, with 13 bases between the two ends. The CDR3 is CATSDPQESDQETQYF. The CDR3, as DNA: TGTGCCACCAGTGATCCCCAAGAATCGGACCAAGAGACCCAGTACTTC.

The chain links TRBV7-9 to TRBJ1-1; D remains unclear. Trimming removed 2 bases from V and 4 bases from J, with 8 bases in between. Germline lookup yields CDR1 SEHNR and CDR2 FQNEAQ (reference sequence). The length of the CDR3 is 13 residues. CDR3 loop: CASSLYGSTEAFF. The CDR3 bases are TGTGCCAGCAGCTTATACGGGAGCACTGAAGCTTTCTTT.

The rearrangement links TRBV5-8 to TRBJ2-7; TRBD1 matches 7 bases. Germline V gene sequence: CDR1 SGHTS, CDR2 YDEGEE. The CDR3 length is 15 residues. J gave up 3 bases and V 0 bases, and 6 bases lay outside the gene matches. In nucleotides, the CDR3 is TGTGCCAGCAGCTTGGGGGACAGAATACTCTACGAGCAGTACTTC. It codes for CASSLGDRILYEQYF.

The chain uses TRBV4-2 and TRBJ2-2; D is perhaps TRBD2 (6 bases). V was trimmed by 0 bases and J by 8 bases, leaving 10 bases between them. The CDR3 covers 14 residues. In germline, CDR1 is LGHNA, CDR2 YNFKEQ. This CDR3 is CASSQENGGGELFF. The CDR3 bases are TGTGCCAGCAGCCAAGAAAACGGGGGAGGGGAGCTGTTTTTT.

The V gene is TRBV19, the J gene TRBJ2-2; D perhaps matches TRBD1 (6 bases). This CDR3 is 14 amino acids long. V lost 2 bases and J lost 6, with 10 bases in between. Germline assignment: CDR1 LNHDA and CDR2 SQIVND (reference sequence). For the CDR3, the DNA is TGTGCCAGTAGTATAAAACAGGGCGCCGGGGAGCTGTTTTTT. Its translation: CASSIKQGAGELFF.

J is TRBJ1-6 and V is TRBV9; D gene ambiguous. Trimming took off 1 base at V and 5 bases at J, with 7 bases between the two ends. Germline-derived CDR1 and CDR2 are SGDLS and YYNGEE. CDR3 length: 14 residues. In DNA form, the CDR3 reads TGTGCCAGCAGCGTAAAGGCGGATAATTCACCCCTCCACTTT. Encoded protein: CASSVKADNSPLHF.

The chain uses TRBV3-1 (or the pseudogene TRBV3-2) and TRBJ2-7; TRBD2 matches at 9 bases. Trimming at V came to 1 base and at J to 0 bases, leaving 1 base not matched to a gene. Germline assignment: CDR1 LGHDT and CDR2 YNNKEL (reference sequence). CDR3 length equals 15 residues. The CDR3 region is CASSQGLAVSYEQYF. The CDR3 DNA reads TGTGCCAGCAGCCAAGGACTAGCGGTCTCCTACGAGCAGTACTTC.

The chain has TRBV19 and TRBJ2-2, with a tentative D call TRBD2 (5 bases). V was cut by 6 bases and J by 2 bases, with 10 bases left in between. Germline V gene sequence: CDR1 LNHDA, CDR2 SQIVND (reference sequence). The CDR3 runs to 14 residues. The DNA of the CDR3 is TGTGCCAGTAGGCGCCCTAGCAACACCGGGGAGCTGTTTTTT. Translated, it gives CASRRPSNTGELFF.

The chain combines TRBV12-3 or TRBV12-4 with TRBJ2-7; tentatively, D is TRBD1 (5 bases). The CDR3 contains 13 residues. The V gene lost 7 bases and the J gene lost 1 base, with 11 bases spanning the gap. In nucleotides, the CDR3 is TGTGCCAGCATGGCGGACAATTCCTACGAGCAGTACTTC. This sequence encodes CASMADNSYEQYF.